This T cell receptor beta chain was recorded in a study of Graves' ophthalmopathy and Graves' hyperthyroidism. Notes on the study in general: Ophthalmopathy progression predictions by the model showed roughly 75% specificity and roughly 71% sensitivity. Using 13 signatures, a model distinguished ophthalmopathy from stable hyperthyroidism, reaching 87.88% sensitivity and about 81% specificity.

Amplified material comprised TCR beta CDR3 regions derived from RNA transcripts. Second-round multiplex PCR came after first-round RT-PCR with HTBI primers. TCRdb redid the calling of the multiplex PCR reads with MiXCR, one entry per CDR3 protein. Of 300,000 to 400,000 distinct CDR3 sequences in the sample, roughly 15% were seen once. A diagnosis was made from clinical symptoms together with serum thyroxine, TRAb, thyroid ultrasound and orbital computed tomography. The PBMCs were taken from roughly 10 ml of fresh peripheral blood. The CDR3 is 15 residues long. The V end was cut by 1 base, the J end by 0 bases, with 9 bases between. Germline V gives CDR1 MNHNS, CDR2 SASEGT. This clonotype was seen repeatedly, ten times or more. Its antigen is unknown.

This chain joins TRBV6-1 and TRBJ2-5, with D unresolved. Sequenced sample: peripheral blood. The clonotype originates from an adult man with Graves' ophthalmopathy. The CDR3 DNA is TGTGCCAGCAGTGAAGGAAGGTGGGACCAAGAGACCCAGTACTTC. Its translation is CASSEGRWDQETQYF.